Reported below is one TCR beta chain. Its matching antigen is unknown. The data stem from a study of cytotoxic CD8 clonotypes in ibrutinib-treated CLL. Background on the study: There were about 10 relapsed/refractory patients and around 15 treatment-naive patients, and around 17 were IGHV unmutated.

Overall study results and limits: The study found public clonotypes uncommon, contracting or stable on treatment.

The repertoire was sequenced with immunoSEQ multiplex PCR; TCRdb's copy has only in-frame clones and lacks some. Among some 16,000 clones listed, 65% to 70% were seen once. The sequence derives from a human donor with chronic lymphocytic leukemia. The specimen comprised PBMCs, sampled before ibrutinib treatment.

The CDR3 loop is CASSLGAYEQYF. As DNA, the CDR3 is TGCGCCAGCAGCTTGGGGGCATACGAGCAGTACTTC. The chain is built from TRBV5-1 and TRBJ2-5; D not certain. The J call may be in error: the DNA end matches TRBJ2-7 better. This CDR3 has 12 amino acids. The V gene's germline CDR1 is SGHRS and CDR2 YFSETQ.